The rows below give T cell receptor beta chains drawn from one sample of a study of Ad26.COV2.S vaccination and SARS-CoV-2 variants. Assay: immunoSEQ multiplex PCR; the TCRdb copy retains only in-frame clones and omits some. The sample yields hundreds of thousands of clones, 70% to 90% seen once. The starting material was peripheral blood, obtained in a trial of Ad26.COV2.S vaccine versus placebo. The receptors were sampled from a person between 18 and 59 years old who received the Ad26.COV2.S COVID-19 vaccine or a placebo. CDR3s include the opening cysteine and the closing phenylalanine or tryptophan. A D gene is named only where the DNA matches it firmly. Not every row has a clone size; where given, it reads once, few, many or a size class.

v_call: TRBV6-6; clone_size: once; j_call: TRBJ2-7; d_call: -; cdr3_nt: TGTGCCAGCAGGGGTAGCGGCCAATCCTACGAGCAGTACTTC; cdr3_aa: CASRGSGQSYEQYF
v_call: TRBV9; clone_size: -; j_call: TRBJ2-5; d_call: -; cdr3_nt: TGTGCCAGCAGCGTATGGCAGCAAGAGACCCAGTACTTC; cdr3_aa: CASSVWQQETQYF
v_call: TRBV14; clone_size: -; j_call: TRBJ2-6; d_call: -; cdr3_nt: TGTGCCAGCAGCCTCCGTGGGAGAGACTCTGGGGCCAACGTCCTGACTTTC; cdr3_aa: CASSLRGRDSGANVLTF
v_call: TRBV5-4; clone_size: -; j_call: TRBJ2-1; d_call: -; cdr3_nt: TGTGCCAGCAGCACAGGGAATGAGCAGTTCTTC; cdr3_aa: CASSTGNEQFF
v_call: TRBV27; clone_size: -; j_call: TRBJ1-5; d_call: -; cdr3_nt: TGTGCCAGCAGCCCAGGTTACAATCAGCCCCAGCATTTT; cdr3_aa: CASSPGYNQPQHF
v_call: TRBV7-9; clone_size: -; j_call: TRBJ1-5; d_call: -; cdr3_nt: TGTGCCAGCAGCTTTCCAGACCAGCCCCAGCATTTT; cdr3_aa: CASSFPDQPQHF
v_call: TRBV7-2; clone_size: -; j_call: TRBJ2-3; d_call: TRBD2; cdr3_nt: TGTGCCAGCAGCTTAGTTATGGCTAGCGGGATTCTAAATACGCAGTATTTT; cdr3_aa: CASSLVMASGILNTQYF
v_call: TRBV10-3; clone_size: -; j_call: TRBJ2-1; d_call: -; cdr3_nt: TGTGCCACCACAGGGGGGGGGAGCGGTAGCTCCTACAATGAGCAGTTCTTC; cdr3_aa: CATTGGGSGSSYNEQFF
v_call: TRBV7-2; clone_size: -; j_call: TRBJ1-3; d_call: TRBD1; cdr3_nt: TGTGCCAGCAGCTCTAAGGGACAGGGGGCTGGAAACACCATATATTTT; cdr3_aa: CASSSKGQGAGNTIYF
v_call: TRBV5-6; clone_size: -; j_call: TRBJ1-2; d_call: -; cdr3_nt: TGTGCCAGCAGCACTGAATCCTATGGCTACACCTTC; cdr3_aa: CASSTESYGYTF
v_call: TRBV3-1/TRBV3-2; clone_size: -; j_call: TRBJ2-1; d_call: -; cdr3_nt: TGTGCCAGCAGCTCTAGGGGAGAGCAGTTCTTC; cdr3_aa: CASSSRGEQFF
v_call: TRBV6-2/TRBV6-3; clone_size: -; j_call: TRBJ1-2; d_call: -; cdr3_nt: TGTGCCAGCAGCGTTAGTCTTTTGGACTATGGCTACACCTTC; cdr3_aa: CASSVSLLDYGYTF
v_call: TRBV24-1; clone_size: -; j_call: TRBJ2-3; d_call: -; cdr3_nt: TGTGCCACCAGTGATTTACGAGCGGAAGCCGGGGCAGATACGCAGTATTTT; cdr3_aa: CATSDLRAEAGADTQYF
v_call: TRBV7-2; clone_size: -; j_call: TRBJ2-5; d_call: TRBD1; cdr3_nt: TGTGCCAGCAAAGGACAGGGAAGAGAGACCCAGTACTTC; cdr3_aa: CASKGQGRETQYF
v_call: TRBV7-8; clone_size: -; j_call: TRBJ2-7; d_call: TRBD2; cdr3_nt: TGTGCCAGCAGCACTAGCGACTACGAGCAGTACTTC; cdr3_aa: CASSTSDYEQYF
v_call: TRBV10-1; clone_size: -; j_call: TRBJ1-2; d_call: -; cdr3_nt: TGCGCCAGCAGTGAGTCCCCTAACTATGGCTACACCTTC; cdr3_aa: CASSESPNYGYTF
v_call: TRBV7-9; clone_size: -; j_call: TRBJ2-5; d_call: -; cdr3_nt: TGTGCCAGCACCCTTGGGGACTTTGGGACCCAGTACTTC; cdr3_aa: CASTLGDFGTQYF
v_call: TRBV19; clone_size: -; j_call: TRBJ1-2; d_call: TRBD1; cdr3_nt: TGTGCCAGTAGTACGACAGGGATAACCCAAAATAACTATGGCTACACCTTC; cdr3_aa: CASSTTGITQNNYGYTF
v_call: TRBV27; clone_size: -; j_call: TRBJ2-7; d_call: -; cdr3_nt: TGTGCCAGCAGTTTAAAGGGTGGATCTGCGTACTTC; cdr3_aa: CASSLKGGSAYF
v_call: TRBV18; clone_size: -; j_call: TRBJ1-5; d_call: -; cdr3_nt: TGTGCCAGCTCTCCGGGCCTCATAACCGTCAATCAGCCCCAGCATTTT; cdr3_aa: CASSPGLITVNQPQHF
v_call: TRBV2; clone_size: -; j_call: TRBJ2-2; d_call: TRBD1; cdr3_nt: TGTGCCAGCATGTCGGGACAGGGGCCCGGGGAGCTGTTTTTT; cdr3_aa: CASMSGQGPGELFF
v_call: TRBV7-2; clone_size: -; j_call: TRBJ1-1; d_call: -; cdr3_nt: TGTGCCAGCAGCTTAGGGCCAATGAACACTGAAGCTTTCTTT; cdr3_aa: CASSLGPMNTEAFF
v_call: TRBV10-1; clone_size: -; j_call: TRBJ1-1; d_call: -; cdr3_nt: TGCGCCAGCAGTGAGTCTTGGGAGGGTGAAGCTTTCTTT; cdr3_aa: CASSESWEGEAFF
v_call: TRBV7-9; clone_size: once; j_call: TRBJ1-2; d_call: -; cdr3_nt: TGTGCCAGCAGCAATTTTATAGGGGGGGCTCATGGCTACACCTTC; cdr3_aa: CASSNFIGGAHGYTF
v_call: TRBV29-1; clone_size: -; j_call: TRBJ2-4; d_call: -; cdr3_nt: TGCAGCGTTGGGATCGGGAGTGACGGAAACATTCAGTACTTC; cdr3_aa: CSVGIGSDGNIQYF
v_call: TRBV19; clone_size: -; j_call: TRBJ2-6; d_call: -; cdr3_nt: TGTGCGGTAGGGATGTCAGGGCCCGGGGCCAACGTCCTGACTTTC; cdr3_aa: CAVGMSGPGANVLTF
v_call: TRBV6-2/TRBV6-3; clone_size: -; j_call: TRBJ1-1; d_call: TRBD1; cdr3_nt: TGTGCCAGCAGTTACTGGACAGGGAGTTTGGACACTGAAGCTTTCTTT; cdr3_aa: CASSYWTGSLDTEAFF
v_call: TRBV29-1; clone_size: -; j_call: TRBJ1-2; d_call: -; cdr3_nt: TGCAGCGTTGGGGGTGGAAGGAAGGGCTACACCTTC; cdr3_aa: CSVGGGRKGYTF
v_call: TRBV10-3; clone_size: -; j_call: TRBJ2-1; d_call: -; cdr3_nt: TGTGCCATCAGACCCCAGGGATCCTTTTACAATGAGCAGTTCTTC; cdr3_aa: CAIRPQGSFYNEQFF
v_call: TRBV3-1/TRBV3-2; clone_size: once; j_call: TRBJ2-3; d_call: -; cdr3_nt: TGTGCCAGCAGCCAACGCAGCCCGTCTAGCACAGATACGCAGTATTTT; cdr3_aa: CASSQRSPSSTDTQYF
v_call: TRBV30; clone_size: -; j_call: TRBJ1-2; d_call: TRBD1; cdr3_nt: TGTGCCTGGAGTCTGGGACCGATGGACAGGTCCACCTTC; cdr3_aa: CAWSLGPMDRSTF
v_call: TRBV2; clone_size: -; j_call: TRBJ1-2; d_call: TRBD1; cdr3_nt: TGTGCCAGCTGGACAGGGCGGAACTATGGCTACACCTTC; cdr3_aa: CASWTGRNYGYTF
v_call: TRBV25-1; clone_size: once; j_call: TRBJ2-2; d_call: TRBD1; cdr3_nt: TGTGCCAGCGAAAATAGAGGGCCCGGGACAGGAAACACCGGGGAGCTGTTTTTT; cdr3_aa: CASENRGPGTGNTGELFF
v_call: TRBV7-2; clone_size: -; j_call: TRBJ2-2; d_call: -; cdr3_nt: TGTGCCAGCAGCTTAGCGCTGAGTCCCAGGGGAGTCACCGGGGAGCTGTTTTTT; cdr3_aa: CASSLALSPRGVTGELFF
v_call: TRBV21-1; clone_size: -; j_call: TRBJ2-7; d_call: -; cdr3_nt: TGTGCCAGCAGCAAAGTCCATCCCGAGCAGTACTTC; cdr3_aa: CASSKVHPEQYF
v_call: TRBV30; clone_size: -; j_call: TRBJ2-1; d_call: TRBD2; cdr3_nt: TGTGCCTGGAGTGGGGGGGGTTACAATGAGCAGTTCTTC; cdr3_aa: CAWSGGGYNEQFF
v_call: TRBV6-2/TRBV6-3; clone_size: -; j_call: TRBJ2-5; d_call: -; cdr3_nt: TGTGCCAGCAGTTACACTGATACGTGGGCCCAGTACTTC; cdr3_aa: CASSYTDTWAQYF
v_call: TRBV14; clone_size: once; j_call: TRBJ2-6; d_call: -; cdr3_nt: TGTGCCAGCAGCCAAGGCGCTGGGGGGCTTCGGGCCAACGTCCTGACTTTC; cdr3_aa: CASSQGAGGLRANVLTF
v_call: TRBV5-6; clone_size: -; j_call: TRBJ2-3; d_call: TRBD2; cdr3_nt: TGTGCCAGCAGCCTTCCGGGACTAGCCGATACGCAGTATTTT; cdr3_aa: CASSLPGLADTQYF
v_call: TRBV2; clone_size: -; j_call: TRBJ1-1; d_call: -; cdr3_nt: TGTGCCCCCGGGTTCATGAACACTGAAGCTTTCTTT; cdr3_aa: CAPGFMNTEAFF